Each of the 5 T cell receptor beta chains below was sequenced from the same sample in a study of shared clonotypes between healthy human individuals (dated by TCRdb to 2018 to 2021). For the CD8 naive samples, CD45RO-negative cells were positively selected for CCR7, yielding a CD45RA+CCR7+ population from which TemRA cells were excluded. Library construction relied on the immunoSEQ multiplex PCR assay. This is the immuneACCESS table as TCRdb keeps it, with only in-frame sequences that have V and J called. A part of the clones is gone; compared with another copy, unresolved V genes explain less than half, and the rest is unexplained. The sample table shows about 2.1 million clones, and about 93% are seen once. The ten largest account for 1.5% to 2% of the sample. The sample consisted of naive CD8+ T cells from PBMCs. The sample's cell subset or site, from its label and the paper: CD45RA+CCR7+. All receptors come from a young man in good health. Some clones in this sample may be carry-over from other donors' samples.

V is TRBV16 and J is TRBJ2-1; 8 bases match TRBD1. With V trimmed by 3 bases and J by 7 bases, 5 bases remained unmatched. Germline V gene sequence: CDR1 KGHSY, CDR2 FQNENV. There are 14 residues in the CDR3. The CDR3 nucleotides are TGTGCCAGCAGCCACGGCGGACAGGGTAATGAGCAGTTCTTC. It translates to CASSHGGQGNEQFF.

The rearrangement uses TRBV5-8 and TRBJ2-6, with no clear D. The CDR3 runs 16 residues. Germline-derived CDR1 and CDR2 are SGHTS and YDEGEE. V was shortened by 4 bases and J by 0 bases, with 11 bases between the two germline ends. The CDR3 region is CASSLRVASGANVLTF. For the CDR3, the DNA is TGTGCCAGCAGCCTCCGGGTCGCCTCTGGGGCCAACGTCCTGACTTTC.

Worth noting for this clone: The sample holds other DNA sequences that translate to the same CDR3. The V call is TRBV9, the J call TRBJ2-1; perhaps TRBD1 as D (6 bases). V lost 2 bases to trimming and J lost 8 bases, with 8 bases between them. Germline CDR1 and CDR2: SGDLS and YYNGEE. The length of the CDR3 is 12 residues. CDR3 region: CASSVPGDEQFF. In DNA form, the CDR3 reads TGTGCCAGCAGCGTTCCAGGGGATGAGCAGTTCTTC.

The V call is TRBV5-6, the J call TRBJ2-1, with 9 bases lining up with TRBD1. The CDR3 spans 14 residues. From germline, CDR1 is SGHDT and CDR2 YYEEEE. Unmatched junction bases numbered 1, after V lost 0 bases and J lost 6 bases. The CDR3: CASSLVQGANEQFF. The CDR3 DNA reads as TGTGCCAGCAGCTTGGTACAGGGGGCCAATGAGCAGTTCTTC.

This CDR3 reads CASSLEGALNQPQHF. The CDR3 region has the DNA TGTGCCAGCAGCTTAGAGGGGGCTCTTAATCAGCCCCAGCATTTT. The chain has TRBV7-9 and TRBJ1-5; 7 positions match TRBD1. The V gene end was trimmed by 1 base and the J gene end by 4 bases; junction bases not matched to a gene: 4. CDR1 is SEHNR, CDR2 FQNEAQ, per germline (reference sequence). The CDR3 consists of 15 residues.